This TCR beta chain appears in the sequencing data of a study of blood T cell repertoires in COVID-19. The overall study: Samples came from the United States, Italy and Spain, spanning acute and convalescent COVID-19. From T cells, B-cell-depleted T cells, or PBMCs came the material, which was cDNA or gDNA.

In the original processing: Amplifying reference gene primers gave estimates of nucleated cell counts. Using immunoSEQ multiplex PCR, the repertoire was profiled, and TCRdb retains in-frame clones only, with some absent. V and J calls and clone size are copied from that table; D and trimming were computed from the DNA. There are about 160,000 clones in the sample; 76% occur only once, and 3.7% lies in the top ten. The TCR was taken from a woman older than 75 with acute or convalescent COVID-19. Sequencing used peripheral blood.

CDR3 protein: CASSQTIDRLTHTDTQYF. The CDR3 region has the DNA TGCGCCAGCAGTCAGACCATCGACAGGCTCACCCACACAGATACGCAGTATTTT. The rearrangement links TRBV23-1 to TRBJ2-3, with TRBD1 as a possible D gene (6 bases). TRBV23-1 is labeled an ORF, and its function is uncertain. Trimming took 3 bases from V and 2 from J, leaving 21 bases between them. CDR3 length: 18 residues.